The 12 T cell receptor beta chains listed next were all sequenced from one sample in a study of T cell responses to AZD1222 COVID-19 vaccine. Repertoires were generated with immunoSEQ multiplex PCR, while TCRdb's copy carries only in-frame clones and drops some. This sample has 95,000 to 150,000 clones, with around 85% found just once. The sample consisted of peripheral blood, taken on day 0 of AZD1222 vaccination. These receptors all come from an adult in good health.

The chain has TRBV11-3 and TRBJ2-7, with 10 nucleotides matching TRBD2. The germline CDR1 and CDR2 sequences are SGHNT and YENEEA. The CDR3 is made up of 16 amino acids. With 4 bases clipped from V and 2 bases from J, the junction kept 8 bases outside the gene matches. CDR3 sequence: CASSSESGGGPYEQYF. The CDR3 DNA reads TGTGCCAGCAGCTCAGAAAGCGGGGGGGGACCCTACGAGCAGTACTTC. Full variable domain (outside the CDR3, taken from reference TRBV11-3 and TRBJ2-7): EAGVVQSPRYKIIEKKQPVAFWCNPISGHNTLYWYLQNLGQGPELLIRYENEEAVDDSQLPKDRFSAERLKGVDSTLKIQPAELGDSAVYLCASSSESGGGPYEQYFGPGTRLTVT.

The rearrangement joins TRBV7-8 to TRBJ2-3; 10 nucleotides align to TRBD2. Germline-derived CDR1 and CDR2 are SGHVS and FQNEAQ. Germline trimming cut 4 bases from V and 8 bases from J; bases unmatched to any gene: 9. The CDR3 sequence is 15 residues long. CDR3 nucleotide sequence: TGTGCCAGCAGCTCCTACCTAGCGGGGGTAGGTACGCAGTATTTT. It encodes CASSSYLAGVGTQYF.

The rearrangement joins TRBV5-1 to TRBJ1-4, with D perhaps TRBD1 (6 bases). The CDR3 extends over 16 amino acids. V lost 4 bases and J 5 bases, leaving 18 bases between the germline ends. CDR1 and CDR2 (germline): SGHRS, YFSETQ. CDR3 protein: CASSLWFYRENEKLFF. In nucleotides, the CDR3 is TGCGCCAGCAGCCTGTGGTTTTACAGGGAGAATGAAAAACTGTTTTTT.

This clone was observed once. The J gene is TRBJ2-6, the V gene TRBV9; 10 nucleotides match TRBD1. Losses at the gene ends were 0 bases for V and 0 bases for J; bases not matched to a gene: 3. The CDR3 length is 18 residues. Germline V gene data show CDR1 as SGDLS and CDR2 as YYNGEE. The CDR3 sequence is CASSVGQGAGSGANVLTF. In DNA form, the CDR3 reads TGTGCCAGCAGCGTAGGACAGGGGGCGGGCTCTGGGGCCAACGTCCTGACTTTC.

The chain links TRBV5-5 to TRBJ1-1, with D hard to call. The CDR3 sequence is 15 residues long. In germline, CDR1 is SGHKS, CDR2 YYEKEE (reference sequence). V was pared by 4 bases and J by 4 bases, with 17 bases between. The DNA of the CDR3 is TGTGCCAGCAGCCCCGGCGGCCTTTCGGGCACTGAAGCTTTCTTT. It codes for CASSPGGLSGTEAFF.

The J gene is TRBJ2-1, the V gene TRBV7-9, with 7 nucleotides matching TRBD2. The CDR3 consists of 13 residues. Germline V lookup: CDR1 SEHNR, CDR2 FQNEAQ (reference sequence). J was trimmed by 10 bases and V by 5 bases; bases with no gene match: 8. This CDR3 is CASSPYTSDEQFF. CDR3 sequence (DNA): TGTGCCAGCAGCCCCTATACTAGCGACGAGCAGTTCTTC. The complete variable domain, with remaining parts taken from reference TRBV7-9 and TRBJ2-1, reads DTGVSQNPRHKITKRGQNVTFRCDPISEHNRLYWYRQTLGQGPEFLTYFQNEAQLEKSRLLSDRFSAERPKGSFSTLEIQRTEQGDSAMYLCASSPYTSDEQFFGPGTRLTVL.

The DNA for the CDR3 is TGTGCCAGCAATCATGGGAACACTGAAGCTTTCTTT. Protein product: CASNHGNTEAFF. The chain couples TRBV6-5 to TRBJ1-1; the D is unclear. The CDR3 extends over 12 amino acids. V was trimmed by 7 bases and J by 1 base, leaving 7 bases between them. Germline-derived CDR1 and CDR2 are MNHEY and SVGAGI.

This clone was seen many times. The chain carries TRBV7-8 and TRBJ1-2; perhaps TRBD1 as D (6 bases). The germline V gene has CDR1 SGHVS and CDR2 FQNEAQ. The CDR3 length is 14 residues. Trimming cost V 6 bases and J 8 bases, with 19 bases left between them. The chain's CDR3 is CASRSTGGVRGYTF. The CDR3 DNA reads as TGTGCCAGCAGATCGACAGGAGGGGTTCGCGGCTACACCTTC.

J is TRBJ1-2 and V is TRBV24-1; D uncertain. The CDR3 is 14 amino acids. Trimming pared 1 base from V and 4 bases from J, leaving 9 bases between. CDR1 KGHDR and CDR2 SFDVKD come from the germline V gene. DNA of the CDR3: TGTGCCACCAGTGATTTTCCAGAGGGCTATGGCTACACCTTC. It yields the protein CATSDFPEGYGYTF.

The chain uses TRBV6-5 and TRBJ2-2; possibly TRBD1 for D (5 bases). This CDR3 has 13 amino acids. The V end lost 6 bases, the J end lost 7 bases, and 12 bases lay between the germline ends. Germline V gives CDR1 MNHEY, CDR2 SVGAGI. The chain's CDR3 is CASSRDRIGELFF. DNA of the CDR3: TGTGCCAGCAGCAGGGATCGTATCGGGGAGCTGTTTTTT.

The genes are TRBV3-1 (or the pseudogene TRBV3-2) and TRBJ1-5; D unclear. Trimming left V 1 base short and J 6 bases short, with 10 bases between. The CDR3 consists of 14 residues. Germline CDR1 and CDR2: LGHDT and YNNKEL (reference sequence). The DNA for the CDR3 is TGTGCCAGCAGCCAAGGAGGAGGAGGTCAGCCCCAGCATTTT. Its protein is CASSQGGGGQPQHF.

The genes are TRBV6-1 and TRBJ2-3, with D perhaps matching TRBD2 (6 bases). Trimming took 3 bases from V and 6 from J, leaving 13 bases between them. Germline-derived CDR1 and CDR2 are MNHNS and SASEGT. The CDR3 is 14 residues long. In nucleotides, the CDR3 is TGTGCCAGCAGTGACGGGCCAGGAGGGGATACGCAGTATTTT. This codes for CASSDGPGGDTQYF.